This T cell receptor (beta chain) came from a study of blood T cells in healthy people across ages. For the study at large: Per two T cells, about one barcoded beta molecule was captured through template switching.

The germline V gene encodes CDR1 DFQATT and CDR2 SNEGSKA (reference sequence). The CDR3 is made up of 15 amino acids. The V end lost 0 bases, the J end lost 0 bases, and 10 bases lay between the germline ends. The second PCR ran roughly 6 to 11 cycles with a sample-barcoded 5' primer and J-beta primers. MiXCR, run by TCRdb on the 5' RACE reads, gives a single entry per CDR3 protein. The sample carries some 760,000 distinct CDR3 sequences, around a quarter recorded once. This clonotype has only a few counts. This sample was shared with a second study, whose subject was T cells of mothers and their children.

The receptor comes from a boy younger than 18 in good health. The sequencing input was blood. The rearrangement joins TRBV20-1 to TRBJ2-3; the D is unclear. The CDR3: CSARDVKSSTDTQYF. The DNA of the CDR3 is TGCAGTGCTAGAGATGTTAAGTCTAGCACAGATACGCAGTATTTT.